The present T cell receptor (beta chain) was sequenced within a study of T cell clonality in common variable immunodeficiency. General study results and limits: What drives increased CVID clonality needs T cell subpopulation sequencing.

Libraries were prepared by immunoSEQ multiplex PCR; TCRdb keeps only in-frame clonotypes and omits some of them. This sample carries tens of thousands of clones, none of them present only once. Each donor provided about 5 to 9 ml of heparinized whole blood. This clone was recorded many times. What it recognizes is unknown. The read terminates 3 residues ahead of where the CDR3 ends, so the germline J gene completes it. Trimming pared 5 bases from V and 9 bases from J, leaving 14 bases between. In germline, CDR1 is LNHDA, CDR2 SQIVND (reference sequence). The CDR3 consists of 13 residues. The J gene is TRBJ2-1, the V gene TRBV19, with D possibly being TRBD1 (5 bases). The TCR sequence derives from a person between 18 and 70 years old in good health. The sample consisted of peripheral blood mononuclear cells. Partial CDR3 DNA: TGTGCCAGTAGTCCTAGGGGCCCGGTTGAG. Protein: CASSPRGPVE. The full CDR3 protein reads CASSPRGPVEQFF.